Following are 13 T cell receptor beta chains from one sample sequenced in a study of tumor and adjacent non-tumor tissue in lung cancer. RNA was extracted from bulk tissue without any cell sorting. The normal lung tissue was taken more than 3 cm from the tumor edge. Three rounds of nested PCR, following a modified ARM-PCR protocol, produced the TCRbeta library. TCRdb itself ran the multiplex PCR reads through MiXCR, one entry per CDR3 protein. The sample contains about 75,000 distinct CDR3 sequences, around two thirds of which appear only once. Sequencing was carried out using distant non-tumor lung tissue. All receptors come from a woman in her fifties or sixties with non-small cell lung cancer.

Worth noting for this clonotype: At one end, the junction sequence differs from germline, possibly due to a read error. The chain is built from TRBV20-1 and TRBJ1-1, with a tentative D call TRBD1 (6 bases). This CDR3 spans 15 amino acids. Germline V gene sequence: CDR1 DFQATT, CDR2 SNEGSKA (reference sequence). The CDR3 bases are TGCAGTACTAGAGATCCCAGGGGAGGAAACACTGAAGCTTTCTTT. It specifies CSTRDPRGGNTEAFF.

Note on this clonotype: A much larger clonotype is one base distant, so this may be a read error. The chain combines TRBV20-1 with TRBJ1-2; D is undetermined. Germline V lookup: CDR1 DFQATT, CDR2 SNEGSKA (reference sequence). This CDR3 is built from 17 residues. The CDR3 DNA sequence: TGCAGTGCTAGAGATGAAGCACGGGCAGTTCCTAACTATGGCTGCACCTTC. This encodes CSARDEARAVPNYGCTF.

In regard to this clonotype: One end of the junction is discordant with germline, which a read error may explain. The chain is built from TRBV20-1 and TRBJ2-5, with 13 nucleotides matching TRBD2. The CDR3 has 15 amino acids. Germline CDR1 DFQATT, CDR2 SNEGSKA (reference sequence). The CDR3 sequence: CNATGLAGVGETQYF. As DNA, the CDR3 is TGCAATGCTACAGGACTAGCGGGAGTTGGTGAGACCCAGTACTTC.

With regard to this clonotype: Just one base apart from a much larger clone, this may be a read error. This chain joins TRBV5-4 and TRBJ2-3; D possibly corresponds to TRBD1 (7 bases). Germline assignment: CDR1 SGHNT and CDR2 YYREEE (reference sequence). The length of the CDR3 is 14 residues. Trimming left V 3 bases short and J 8 bases short, with 16 bases between. Here the CDR3 reads CASSYGQVGGTQYF. CDR3 nucleotides: TGTGCCAGCAGCTATGGACAGGTGGGAGGTACGCAGTATTTT.

This clonotype has a single count. A much larger clone is a single base away; this may be a read error. This chain connects TRBV12-3 or TRBV12-4 to TRBJ1-6, with 7 bases that match TRBD1. The CDR3 is 14 amino acids. DNA of the CDR3: TGTGCCAGCAGCCTAGCAGGGGGGAATTTACCCCTCCACTTT. This codes for CASSLAGGNLPLHF.

Comments on this clonotype: This may be a read error: a much more frequent sequence differs by one nucleotide. The rearrangement joins TRBV10-3 to TRBJ2-2; tentatively, D is TRBD2 (6 bases). Per germline, CDR1 ENHRY and CDR2 SYGVKD. This CDR3 has 15 amino acids. CDR3 sequence: CAISDRALRGGELLF. The CDR3 nucleotides read TGTGCCATCAGTGACAGGGCCCTCCGGGGCGGGGAGCTGTTATTT.

Comments on this clonotype: One end of the junction fails to match germline, which may point to a read error. This chain uses TRBV11-2 with TRBJ1-5, with D unresolved. The CDR3 has 15 amino acids. The germline V gene has CDR1 SGHAT and CDR2 FQNNGV. In DNA, the CDR3 is TGTGCCAGCAGCCTAGCGGGCCGAGGCAATCAGCTCCAGCGTTTT. It yields the protein CASSLAGRGNQLQRF.

Comment on this clonotype: A single base separates this from a much larger clone, so it may be a read error. The V gene is TRBV28, the J gene TRBJ2-7, with a weak D call TRBD2 (6 bases). Germline loops: CDR1 MDHEN, CDR2 SYDVKM. This CDR3 is 17 amino acids long. V was trimmed by 6 bases and J by 5 bases, leaving 26 bases between them. The CDR3 loop is CASRGSLDWGGLHEQYF. The CDR3 nucleotides are TGTGCCAGCAGGGGATCCCTCGATTGGGGAGGCCTCCACGAGCAGTACTTC. Supplemented by reference TRBV28 and TRBJ2-7, the full variable domain reads DVKVTQSSRYLVKRTGEKVFLECVQDMDHENMFWYRQDPGLGLRLIYFSYDVKMKEKGDIPEGYSVSREKKERFSLILESASTNQTSMYLCASRGSLDWGGLHEQYFGPGTRLTVT.

In its sample, this clonotype was seen a few times. A much larger clone lies one base from this, so it may be a read error. The rearrangement links TRBV20-1 to TRBJ1-2, with D perhaps TRBD1 (5 bases). The germline gives CDR1 DFQATT, CDR2 SNEGSKA (reference sequence). V lost 7 bases to trimming and J lost 6 bases, with 12 bases between them. CDR3 size: 11 residues. The CDR3 coding sequence is TGCAGTGAGTCCGGGGCACATGGCTACACCTTC. Its translation: CSESGAHGYTF.

In the case of this clonotype: The germline gene is not matched at one end of the junction; a read error may be the cause. The gene calls are TRBV6-1 and TRBJ2-3; 7 bases fit TRBD2. The CDR3 sequence is 16 residues long. CDR1 MNHNS and CDR2 SASEGT come from the germline V gene. This chain's CDR3 is CASSERGGSGSDMQQF. The CDR3 DNA is TGTGCCAGCAGTGAAAGAGGCGGGAGCGGCTCAGATATGCAGCAGTTT.

The chain combines TRBV20-1 with TRBJ2-1, with D possibly TRBD1 on 6 matching bases. This CDR3 region has 14 residues. The germline V gene encodes CDR1 DFQATT and CDR2 SNEGSKA (reference sequence). The V gene lost 3 bases and the J gene lost 9 bases, with 18 bases spanning the gap. The CDR3 protein is CSASEGEVSSEQFF. CDR3 nucleotide sequence: TGCAGTGCTAGTGAGGGGGAAGTAAGTAGTGAGCAGTTCTTC.

This clonotype was picked up a small number of times. Being one base from a much bigger clone, this may be a read error. The chain's CDR3 is CASSVTTLYGYTF. CDR3 sequence (DNA): TGTGCCAGCAGTGTGACAACTTTATATGGCTACACCTTC. The chain joins TRBV28 to TRBJ1-2; D unresolved. The CDR3 loop spans 13 amino acids. The germline V gene encodes CDR1 MDHEN and CDR2 SYDVKM. Trimming cost V 5 bases and J 5 bases, with 12 bases left between them.

The CDR3 DNA is TGTGCCAGCATCCTGCGTAGCAATCAGCCCCAGCATTTT. It yields the protein CASILRSNQPQHF. The V call is TRBV12-3 or TRBV12-4, the J call TRBJ1-5; D is ambiguous. Trimming stripped 7 bases from V and 0 bases from J, with 7 bases between. This CDR3 region has 13 residues.